What follows are 6 T cell receptor beta chains derived from one specimen sequenced in a study of vaccination and CD4 T cells after COVID-19. Their antigens remain unidentified. As to time point: late sampling 161 to 241 days after vaccination in a few convalescent patients. Documented treatment: roughly 10-day PBMC culture with coronavirus spike peptide pools or control peptides (ViraFEST assay). Cultured CD4+ T cells had their DNA profiled by the Oncomine TCR Beta short-read assay. TCRdb re-called the PCR reads with MiXCR, one entry per CDR3 protein. The sample lists 20,000 to 30,000 distinct CDR3 sequences; about 31% were seen once. The sample in question was CD4+ T cells from blood, cultured in vitro, obtained about 7 months after SARS-CoV-2 vaccination. These TCRs come from a human donor who had recovered from COVID-19.

V gene TRBV27 combines with J gene TRBJ2-5; TRBD2 agrees at 9 bases. V gave up 0 bases and J gave up 5 bases; unmatched junction bases: 13. The CDR3 contains 18 residues. Germline V gene lookup returns CDR1 MNHEY and CDR2 SMNVEV (reference sequence). CDR3 sequence: CASSLSGSLAGVGETQYF. The CDR3 DNA is TGTGCCAGCAGTTTATCAGGCAGTTTAGCGGGAGTCGGGGAGACCCAGTACTTC.

By sample share, this clonotype is medium-sized. This rearrangement joins TRBV6-5 to TRBJ2-5, with D tentatively TRBD2 (5 bases). This CDR3 spans 15 amino acids. Trimming took 4 bases from V and 5 from J, leaving 17 bases between them. Germline values: CDR1 MNHEY, CDR2 SVGAGI. The chain's CDR3 is CASSWVKGREETQYF. The CDR3 nucleotides read TGTGCCAGCAGTTGGGTCAAGGGTAGGGAGGAGACCCAGTACTTC.

V is TRBV7-9 and J is TRBJ2-1; 16 positions agree with TRBD2. V shed 4 bases, J shed 4 bases, and the junction held 10 bases outside the gene matches. Germline V gene sequence: CDR1 SEHNR, CDR2 FQNEAQ (reference sequence). The CDR3 sequence is 19 residues long. As DNA, the CDR3 is TGTGCCAGCAGCTCCGGGACTAGCGGGAGGGCCGACATATACAATGAGCAGTTCTTC. It specifies CASSSGTSGRADIYNEQFF.

The J gene is TRBJ1-1, the V gene TRBV28; possibly TRBD1 for D (6 bases). The germline CDR1 and CDR2 sequences are MDHEN and SYDVKM. V was shortened by 6 bases and J by 0 bases, with 11 bases between the two germline ends. The CDR3 is 14 residues long. CDR3: CASRPGQMNTEAFF. The CDR3 DNA follows: TGTGCCAGCAGACCGGGACAAATGAACACTGAAGCTTTCTTT.

The chain uses TRBV5-1 and TRBJ2-7, with 7 bases lining up with TRBD1. Germline CDR1 reads SGHRS; CDR2 reads YFSETQ. V dropped 4 bases and J dropped 0; count of bases not matched to a gene: 4. This CDR3 is 14 amino acids long. The CDR3 DNA follows: TGCGCCAGCAGCCGGGGACAGTACTCCTACGAGCAGTACTTC. This codes for CASSRGQYSYEQYF.

V gene TRBV20-1 combines with J gene TRBJ1-5; D may be TRBD1 (6 bases). The ends were cut back, 3 bases at V and 10 bases at J, with 13 bases in the middle. Per germline, CDR1 DFQATT and CDR2 SNEGSKA (reference sequence). The length of the CDR3 is 12 residues. As DNA, the CDR3 is TGCAGTGCTAGCAAGGGGGGGGTACCCCAGCATTTT. It yields the protein CSASKGGVPQHF.